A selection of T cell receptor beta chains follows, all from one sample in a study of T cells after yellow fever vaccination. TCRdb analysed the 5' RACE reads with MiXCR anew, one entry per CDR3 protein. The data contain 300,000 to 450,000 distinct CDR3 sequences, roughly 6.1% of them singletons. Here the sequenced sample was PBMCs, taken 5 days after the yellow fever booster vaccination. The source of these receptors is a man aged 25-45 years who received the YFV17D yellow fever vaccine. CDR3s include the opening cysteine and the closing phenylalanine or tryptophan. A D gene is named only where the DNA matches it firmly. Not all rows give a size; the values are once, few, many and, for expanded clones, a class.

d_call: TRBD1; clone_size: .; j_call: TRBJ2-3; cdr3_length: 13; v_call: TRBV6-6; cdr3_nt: TGTGCCACCGGACAGGGGGCGACAGATACGCAGTATTTT; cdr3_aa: CATGQGATDTQYF
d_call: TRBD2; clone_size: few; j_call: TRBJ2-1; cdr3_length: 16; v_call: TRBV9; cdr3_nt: TGTGCCAGCAGCGTAGTCGGTCTAGCGGTTTACAATGAGCAGTTCTTC; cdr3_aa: CASSVVGLAVYNEQFF
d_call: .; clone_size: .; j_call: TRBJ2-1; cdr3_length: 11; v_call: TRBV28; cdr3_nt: TGTGCCAGCAAGATACAGCATGAGCAGTTCTTC; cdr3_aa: CASKIQHEQFF
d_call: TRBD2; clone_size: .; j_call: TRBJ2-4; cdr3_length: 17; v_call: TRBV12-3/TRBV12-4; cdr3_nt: TGTGCCAGCACTTTACGCCGGACTAGCGGTGCCAAAAACATTCAGTACTTC; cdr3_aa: CASTLRRTSGAKNIQYF
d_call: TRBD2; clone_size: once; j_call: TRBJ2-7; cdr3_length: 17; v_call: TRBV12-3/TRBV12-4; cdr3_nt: TGTGCCTGCAGCTCCCTGGGAGGGACTAGCGGAGCCTACGAGCAGTACTTC; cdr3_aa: CACSSLGGTSGAYEQYF
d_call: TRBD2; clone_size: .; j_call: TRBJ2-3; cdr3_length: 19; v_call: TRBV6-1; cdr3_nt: TGTGCCAGCAGTGGAGGAAAGACTAGCGGGAGGGGTAGCACAGATACGCAGTATTTT; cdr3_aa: CASSGGKTSGRGSTDTQYF
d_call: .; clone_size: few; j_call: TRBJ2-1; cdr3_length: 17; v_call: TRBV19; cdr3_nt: TGTGCCAGTAGTATTCGGGGACGGACGGCCGGCTACAATGAGCAGTTCTTC; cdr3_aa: CASSIRGRTAGYNEQFF
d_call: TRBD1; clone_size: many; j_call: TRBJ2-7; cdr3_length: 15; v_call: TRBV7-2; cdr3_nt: TGTGCCAGCAGTCGGGACAGGGCGAGCTCCTACGAGCAGTACTTC; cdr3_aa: CASSRDRASSYEQYF
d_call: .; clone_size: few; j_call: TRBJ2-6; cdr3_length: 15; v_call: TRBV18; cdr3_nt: TGTGCCAGCTCACCTCAGCTAGATGGGGCCAACGTCCTGACTTTC; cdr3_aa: CASSPQLDGANVLTF
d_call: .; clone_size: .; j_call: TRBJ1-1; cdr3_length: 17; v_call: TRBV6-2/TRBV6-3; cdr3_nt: TGTGCCAGCAGTTACCCCTCTCTTGGGACAAAGAACACTGAAGCTTTCTTT; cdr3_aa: CASSYPSLGTKNTEAFF
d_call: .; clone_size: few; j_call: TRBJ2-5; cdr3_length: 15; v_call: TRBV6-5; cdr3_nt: TGTGCCAGCAGTTACTCGATATCAGGGGCCGGGACCCAGTACTTC; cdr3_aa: CASSYSISGAGTQYF
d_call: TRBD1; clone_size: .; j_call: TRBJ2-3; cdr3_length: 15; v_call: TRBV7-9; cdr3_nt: TGTGCCAGCAGCCTCGGGACAGGGAGGGAAGATACGCAGTATTTT; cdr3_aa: CASSLGTGREDTQYF
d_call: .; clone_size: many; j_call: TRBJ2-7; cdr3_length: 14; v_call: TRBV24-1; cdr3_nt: TGTGCCACCAGTCTTGGCTCAGGAAACTACGAGCAGTACTTC; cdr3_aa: CATSLGSGNYEQYF
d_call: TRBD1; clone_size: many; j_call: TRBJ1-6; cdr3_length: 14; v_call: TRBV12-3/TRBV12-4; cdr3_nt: TGTGCCAGCAGTATATTGACAGGGGATTCACCCCTCCACTTT; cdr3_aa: CASSILTGDSPLHF
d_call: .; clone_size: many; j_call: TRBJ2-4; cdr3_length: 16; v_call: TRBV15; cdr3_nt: TGTGCCACCAGCAGTGCCAGTGCGGGGGCCAAAAACATTCAGTACTTC; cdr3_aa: CATSSASAGAKNIQYF
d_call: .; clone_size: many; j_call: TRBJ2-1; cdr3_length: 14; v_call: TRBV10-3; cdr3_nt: TGTGCCATCAGTGAGTTAGGGATCTACAATGAGCAGTTCTTC; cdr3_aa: CAISELGIYNEQFF
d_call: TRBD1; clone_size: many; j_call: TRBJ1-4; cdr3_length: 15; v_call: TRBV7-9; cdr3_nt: TGTGCCAGCAGCTTTGGGACAGGGCCTAGTGAAAAACTGTTTTTT; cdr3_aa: CASSFGTGPSEKLFF
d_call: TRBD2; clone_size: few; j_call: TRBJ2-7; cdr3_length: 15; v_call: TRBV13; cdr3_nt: TGTGCCAGCAGCCACCGACTAGCGGGAGGCTACGAGCAGTACTTC; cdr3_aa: CASSHRLAGGYEQYF
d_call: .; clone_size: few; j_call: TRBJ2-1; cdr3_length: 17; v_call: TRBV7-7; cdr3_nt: TGTGCTAGCAGCCCTACTGCTGGGTCGGGCTCCTACAATGAGCAGTTCTTC; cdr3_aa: CASSPTAGSGSYNEQFF
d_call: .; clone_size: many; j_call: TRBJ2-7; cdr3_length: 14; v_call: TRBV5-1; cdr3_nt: TGCGCCAGCAGCTTGAGCGGTTTCGACTACGAGCAGTACTTC; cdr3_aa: CASSLSGFDYEQYF
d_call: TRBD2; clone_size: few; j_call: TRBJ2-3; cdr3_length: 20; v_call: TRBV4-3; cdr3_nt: TGCGCCAGCAGCCAAGATTGGTTTTCGGGACTAGCGGGGACCACAGATACGCAGTATTTT; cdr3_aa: CASSQDWFSGLAGTTDTQYF
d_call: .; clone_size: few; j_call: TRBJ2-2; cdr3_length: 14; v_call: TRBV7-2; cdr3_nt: TGTGCCAGCAGCTTACAGCGGAACACCGGGGAGCTGTTTTTT; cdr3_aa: CASSLQRNTGELFF
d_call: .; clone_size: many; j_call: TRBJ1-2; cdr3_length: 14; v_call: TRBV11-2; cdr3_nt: TGTGCCAGAAGCAGTCGGGCCCCTAACTATGGCTACACCTTC; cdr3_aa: CARSSRAPNYGYTF
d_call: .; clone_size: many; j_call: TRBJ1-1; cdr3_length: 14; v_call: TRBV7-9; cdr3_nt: TGTGCCAGCAGGTGGGGGGGGTCCAACACTGAAGCTTTCTTT; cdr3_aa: CASRWGGSNTEAFF
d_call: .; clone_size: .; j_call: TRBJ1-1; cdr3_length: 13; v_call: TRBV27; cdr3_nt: TGTGCCAGCAGTTTTGCACGGAACACTGAAGCTTTCTTT; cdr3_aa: CASSFARNTEAFF
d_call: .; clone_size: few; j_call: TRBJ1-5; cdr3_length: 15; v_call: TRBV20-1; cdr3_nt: TGCAGTGCGATCTCCGGGGCGGCTAGCAATCAGCCCCAGCATTTT; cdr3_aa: CSAISGAASNQPQHF
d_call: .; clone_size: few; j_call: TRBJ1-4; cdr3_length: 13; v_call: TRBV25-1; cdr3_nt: TGTGCCAGCAGTGAAGTGCACGGTGAAAAACTGTTTTTT; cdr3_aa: CASSEVHGEKLFF
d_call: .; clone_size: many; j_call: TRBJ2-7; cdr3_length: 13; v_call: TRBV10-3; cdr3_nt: TGTGCCGTCTTGACCACCGACTCCTACGAGCAGTACTTC; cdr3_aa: CAVLTTDSYEQYF
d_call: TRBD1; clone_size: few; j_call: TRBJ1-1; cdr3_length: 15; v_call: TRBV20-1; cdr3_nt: TGCAGTGCTAGAGCTCGGGACAGGGGGCCGTCTGAAGCTTTCTTT; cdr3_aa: CSARARDRGPSEAFF
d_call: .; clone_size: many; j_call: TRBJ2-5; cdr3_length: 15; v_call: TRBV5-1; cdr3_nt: TGCGCCAGCAGCTTGGGATTGGCGGAAAGCGAGACCCAGTACTTC; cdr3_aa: CASSLGLAESETQYF
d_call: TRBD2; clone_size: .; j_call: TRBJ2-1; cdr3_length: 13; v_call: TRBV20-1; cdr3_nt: TGCAGTGCCGCGGGACTAGTCTTTAACGAGCAGTTCTTC; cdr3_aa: CSAAGLVFNEQFF
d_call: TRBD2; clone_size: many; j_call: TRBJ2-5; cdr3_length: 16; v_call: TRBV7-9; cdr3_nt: TGTGCCAGCAGCCATATAGCGGGAGGGCCGAAGGAGACCCAGTACTTC; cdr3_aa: CASSHIAGGPKETQYF
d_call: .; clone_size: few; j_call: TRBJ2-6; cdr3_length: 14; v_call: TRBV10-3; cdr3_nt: TGTGCCATCAGGGGGACGGAAGTGGCCAACGTCCTGACTTTC; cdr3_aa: CAIRGTEVANVLTF
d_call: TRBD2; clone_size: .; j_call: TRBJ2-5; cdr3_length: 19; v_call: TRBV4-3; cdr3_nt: TGCGCCAGCAGCCAAGAAGGTGGACTAGCGGGAGGGCCGGAAGAGACCCAGTACTTC; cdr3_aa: CASSQEGGLAGGPEETQYF
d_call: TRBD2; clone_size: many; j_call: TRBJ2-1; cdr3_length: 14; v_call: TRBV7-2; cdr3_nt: TGTGCCAGCAGCGGGACTAGCGGGAGGTATGAGCAGTTCTTC; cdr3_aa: CASSGTSGRYEQFF
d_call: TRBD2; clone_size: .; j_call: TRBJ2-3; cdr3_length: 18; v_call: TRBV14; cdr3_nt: TGTGCCAGCAGCCAAGCACTCCGACTAGCGGGAGCGACGGATACGCAGTATTTT; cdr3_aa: CASSQALRLAGATDTQYF